A single sample is the source of the 9 T cell receptor beta chains below, sequenced in a study of breast tumors, draining lymph nodes, adjacent tissues. TCRdb passed the multiplex PCR reads through MiXCR, listing each CDR3 protein once. The sample includes approximately 150,000 distinct CDR3 sequences, around 35% of them seen just once. Breast cancer patients provided tissue from their axillary draining lymph nodes. Specimen: axillary lymph node tissue. These receptors all stem from a female donor with breast cancer. Some clones in this sample may be carry-over from other donors' samples.

The CDR3 reads CSVLDTGTADTGELFF. In DNA, the CDR3 is TGCAGCGTCCTCGATACCGGGACGGCGGACACCGGGGAGCTGTTTTTT. The genes are TRBV29-1 and TRBJ2-2; TRBD1 or TRBD2 may be the D gene (5 bases each). This CDR3 spans 16 amino acids. CDR1 is SQVTM, CDR2 ANQGSEA, per germline. Trimming left V 6 bases short and J 3 bases short, with 20 bases between.

This clonotype was counted many times. The rearrangement links TRBV4-1 to TRBJ2-7, with 7 bases that match TRBD1. The V segment lost 0 bases and the J segment 3 bases; nucleotides outside the gene matches: 5. The CDR3 is made up of 15 amino acids. Germline loops: CDR1 MGHRA, CDR2 YSYEKL. The CDR3 nucleotides read TGCGCCAGCAGCCAAGATAGACAGGGTGGCTACGAGCAGTACTTC. Translation: CASSQDRQGGYEQYF.

With regard to this clonotype: One end of the junction does not line up with germline, which may come from a read error. The rearrangement links TRBV4-3 to TRBJ2-2; 8 bases align to TRBD2. Per germline, CDR1 LGHNA and CDR2 YSLEER. The CDR3 contains 16 residues. CDR3 sequence: CASSQDLRGGTGELSF. The CDR3 DNA reads TGCGCCAGCAGCCAAGATCTTCGCGGGGGGACCGGGGAGCTGTCTTTT.

V usage is TRBV7-9 and J usage is TRBJ1-6, with no clear D. Germline V gene data show CDR1 as SEHNR and CDR2 as FQNEAQ (reference sequence). The V end was cut by 5 bases, the J end by 7 bases, with 6 bases between. The CDR3 has 12 residues. The CDR3 nucleotides are TGTGCCAGCAGCAAAGGGAATTCACCCCTCCACTTT. As protein: CASSKGNSPLHF.

This chain uses TRBV19 with TRBJ1-5, with a possible D match to TRBD1 (5 bases). The CDR3 extends over 14 amino acids. The germline gives CDR1 LNHDA, CDR2 SQIVND (reference sequence). V was shortened by 3 bases and J by 6 bases, with 12 bases between the two germline ends. DNA of the CDR3: TGTGCCAGTAGTATTACTCAGGGATTTCAGCCCCAGCATTTT. Protein sequence: CASSITQGFQPQHF.

This clonotype was observed at least ten times. The chain has TRBV19 and TRBJ2-1; D not certain. Germline V gene data show CDR1 as LNHDA and CDR2 as SQIVND (reference sequence). V lost 1 base to trimming and J lost 1 base, with 8 bases between them. This CDR3 has 15 amino acids. The CDR3 here is CASSIGSRSYNEQFF. The CDR3 DNA is TGTGCCAGTAGTATAGGGTCCCGGTCCTACAATGAGCAGTTCTTC.

This clonotype was seen many times. J is TRBJ2-7 and V is TRBV27, with 10 bases identical to TRBD1. The V gene end was trimmed by 4 bases and the J gene end by 1 base; junction bases not matched to a gene: 16. The V gene's germline CDR1 is MNHEY and CDR2 SMNVEV (reference sequence). This CDR3 spans 19 amino acids. CDR3 in DNA: TGTGCCAGCAGTTCACCAAACCACCTGGACAGGGGGAGTTCCTACGAGCAGTACTTC. This gives the protein CASSSPNHLDRGSSYEQYF.

Points on this clonotype: Given the absence of the conserved phenylalanine or tryptophan at the CDR3 end, a read error is likely. This sequence joins TRBV20-1 and TRBJ2-7, with 13 bases fitting TRBD2. CDR1 and CDR2 from the germline V gene are DFQATT and SNEGSKA (reference sequence). V was clipped by 6 bases and J by 6 bases; unmatched bases: 14. The CDR3 is 16 amino acids. CDR3 coding DNA: TGCAGTGCCAGACTAGCGGGGGGATTAGCTGTCTCCGAGCAGTACCTC. Its protein is CSARLAGGLAVSEQYL.

In its sample, this clonotype was seen many times. The gene calls are TRBV12-3 or TRBV12-4 and TRBJ1-6; TRBD1 matches at 10 bases. J lost 10 bases, V lost 8 bases, and 11 bases had no gene match. The CDR3 runs to 15 residues. CDR3 nucleotide sequence: TGTGCCAGCGGAATCGACAGGGGGCAGAGATCACCCCTCCACTTT. It specifies CASGIDRGQRSPLHF.